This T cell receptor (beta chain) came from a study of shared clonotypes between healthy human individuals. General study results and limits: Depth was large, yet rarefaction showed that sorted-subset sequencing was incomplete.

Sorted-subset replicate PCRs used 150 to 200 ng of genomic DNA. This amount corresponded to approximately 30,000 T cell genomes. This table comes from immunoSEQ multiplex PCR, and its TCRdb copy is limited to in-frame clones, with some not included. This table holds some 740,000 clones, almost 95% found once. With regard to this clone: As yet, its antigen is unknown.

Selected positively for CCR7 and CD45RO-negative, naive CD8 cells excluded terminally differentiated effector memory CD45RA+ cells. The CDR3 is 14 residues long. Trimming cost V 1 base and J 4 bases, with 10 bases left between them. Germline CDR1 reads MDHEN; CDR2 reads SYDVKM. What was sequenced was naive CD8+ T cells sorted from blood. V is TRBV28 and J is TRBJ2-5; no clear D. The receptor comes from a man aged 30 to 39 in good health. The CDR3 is CASSLSLLGETQYF. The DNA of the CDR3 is TGTGCCAGCAGTTTATCCCTCCTTGGAGAGACCCAGTACTTC.